Presented here are 30 T cell receptor beta chains from one specimen sequenced in a study of blood T cell repertoires in COVID-19. Libraries were prepared by immunoSEQ multiplex PCR; TCRdb keeps only in-frame clonotypes and omits some of them. Here the sample spans 84,000 or so clones, 85% being singletons. The sample comprised peripheral blood. Receptors originate from a woman in her 70s with active or convalescent COVID-19.

J is TRBJ1-1 and V is TRBV21-1. TRBV21-1 is a recognized pseudogene. This CDR3 is built from 16 residues. In nucleotides, the CDR3 is TGTGCCAGCAGCCTCACCTCGGCTCGGGAGAACACTGAAGCTTTCTTT. Translating gives CASSLTSARENTEAFF.

This chain uses TRBV18 with TRBJ2-3; D is perhaps TRBD1 (5 bases). Germline V gene data show CDR1 as KGHSH and CDR2 as LQKENI. The CDR3 covers 17 residues. The V and J ends lost 4 bases and 6 bases respectively, with 23 bases between them. CDR3 protein: CASSHGPQTLRQDTQYF. The CDR3 region has the DNA TGTGCCAGCTCACACGGGCCTCAAACGTTACGACAGGATACGCAGTATTTT.

The table lists this clone with a few counts. This chain joins TRBV28 and TRBJ1-2, with TRBD1 matching 8 bases. The trim removed 6 bases at V and 3 bases at J, leaving 9 bases unmatched. The CDR3 is 15 residues long. The germline V gene has CDR1 MDHEN and CDR2 SYDVKM. CDR3 residues: CASRPGTGLYYGYTF. As DNA, the CDR3 is TGTGCCAGCAGACCTGGGACAGGACTTTACTATGGCTACACCTTC.

The chain couples TRBV6-2 or TRBV6-3 to TRBJ1-5, with D maybe TRBD1 (6 bases). This CDR3 has 15 amino acids. V was trimmed by 0 bases and J by 2 bases, leaving 8 bases between them. Looked up from germline, CDR1 is MNHEY and CDR2 is SVGEGT. The CDR3 loop is CASSYSHRGNQPQHF. The CDR3 nucleotides read TGTGCCAGCAGTTACTCCCACAGGGGCAATCAGCCCCAGCATTTT.

This chain connects TRBV4-3 to TRBJ1-2; 10 bases align to TRBD1. The junction had 11 bases not matched to a gene; V was cut back by 0 bases and J by 4 bases. The CDR3 extends over 18 amino acids. The germline V gene has CDR1 LGHNA and CDR2 YSLEER. The chain's CDR3 is CASSQDFISGQGSYGYTF. CDR3 DNA sequence: TGCGCCAGCAGCCAAGACTTCATCTCGGGACAGGGGAGCTATGGCTACACCTTC.

The CDR3 sequence: CSASLAGDRGTQYF. CDR3 DNA sequence: TGCAGTGCTAGTTTAGCGGGGGACAGGGGTACGCAGTATTTT. This sequence joins TRBV20-1 and TRBJ2-3; D possibly corresponds to TRBD1 (10 bases). V dropped 3 bases and J dropped 8 bases, with 18 bases sitting between them. The CDR3 runs to 14 residues. CDR1 and CDR2 (germline): DFQATT, SNEGSKA (reference sequence).

The chain recombines TRBV12-3 or TRBV12-4 with TRBJ1-2, with 8 positions matching TRBD1. V was pared by 1 base and J by 10 bases, with 5 bases of the junction left unmatched. The CDR3 totals 13 residues. The CDR3 loop reads CASSLGVTGVYTF. The CDR3 nucleotides read TGTGCCAGCAGTTTAGGGGTGACAGGGGTCTACACCTTC.

The rearrangement joins TRBV6-5 to TRBJ1-2, with a weak D call TRBD1 (6 bases). The CDR3 is 13 residues long. The germline V gene has CDR1 MNHEY and CDR2 SVGAGI. Between the trimmed V and J ends, which lost 7 bases and 2 bases, there was a span of 11 bases. CDR3 region: CASIPTGNYGYTF. CDR3 bases: TGTGCCAGCATTCCGACAGGAAACTATGGCTACACCTTC.

This CDR3 reads CASSYSQLATHPYEQYF. The DNA for the CDR3 is TGTGCCAGCAGTTACTCTCAACTAGCTACCCATCCCTACGAGCAGTACTTC. This chain uses TRBV6-2 or TRBV6-3 with TRBJ2-7, with a weak D call TRBD2 (6 bases). With 0 bases removed from V and 2 bases from J, the gap between germline ends came to 17 bases. This CDR3 has 17 amino acids. CDR1 MNHEY and CDR2 SVGEGT come from the germline V gene.

The chain links TRBV28 to TRBJ1-1; tentative D call: TRBD1 (6 bases). The CDR3 is 15 amino acids. V dropped 3 bases and J dropped 0 bases, with 11 bases sitting between them. The germline V gene has CDR1 MDHEN and CDR2 SYDVKM. The CDR3 nucleotides read TGTGCCAGCAGTTTGACAGGTAATTTGAACACTGAAGCTTTCTTT. Translated: CASSLTGNLNTEAFF.

J is TRBJ2-3 and V is TRBV7-2; D is ambiguous. The germline CDR1 and CDR2 sequences are SGHTA and FQGNSA. Trimming took 6 bases from V and 3 from J, leaving 4 bases between them. The CDR3 loop spans 11 amino acids. Written as DNA, the CDR3 is TGTGCCAGCAGTATGACAGATACGCAGTATTTT. Encoded protein: CASSMTDTQYF.

The chain joins TRBV6-2 or TRBV6-3 to TRBJ1-1, with 7 bases lining up with TRBD1. Germline loops: CDR1 MNHEY, CDR2 SVGEGT. This CDR3 has 12 residues. With 6 bases clipped from V and 11 bases from J, the junction kept 9 bases outside the gene matches. CDR3 loop: CASSNTGERAFF. The CDR3 DNA reads TGTGCCAGCAGCAATACAGGGGAACGGGCTTTCTTT.

In its sample, this clone was seen a few times. The chain employs TRBV11-2 and TRBJ1-5; a weak D match, TRBD1 (5 bases). The CDR3 is made up of 15 amino acids. The V gene lost 2 bases and the J gene lost 5 bases, with 13 bases spanning the gap. In germline, CDR1 is SGHAT, CDR2 FQNNGV. The CDR3: CASSLLPGKDQPQHF. As DNA, the CDR3 is TGTGCCAGCAGCTTACTTCCAGGGAAGGATCAGCCCCAGCATTTT.

This clone was counted a few times. The chain links TRBV5-1 to TRBJ2-1; possible D gene TRBD1, 6 bases. V gave up 2 bases and J gave up 8 bases, with 14 bases separating them. The length of the CDR3 is 14 residues. The germline CDR1 and CDR2 sequences are SGHRS and YFSETQ. This CDR3 is CASSLQGQGHEQFF. Written as DNA, the CDR3 is TGCGCCAGCAGCTTACAGGGTCAAGGCCATGAGCAGTTCTTC.

This clone was seen more than once but under ten times. The chain joins TRBV2 to TRBJ1-1; 8 bases map to TRBD1. The CDR3 spans 12 residues. V lost 6 bases, J lost 8 bases, and 5 bases stayed unmatched. Germline V gene data show CDR1 as SNHLY and CDR2 as FYNNEI. This CDR3 is CASRTRTGEAFF. The CDR3 DNA sequence: TGTGCCAGCAGGACCAGGACAGGGGAAGCTTTCTTT.

The chain links TRBV18 to TRBJ2-1; 7 nucleotides match TRBD1. V gave up 3 bases and J gave up 5 bases; unmatched junction bases: 7. CDR3 length equals 15 residues. The germline CDR1 and CDR2 sequences are KGHSH and LQKENI. The chain's CDR3 is CASSPPQGSNNEQFF. The DNA for the CDR3 is TGTGCCAGCTCACCCCCACAGGGGAGTAACAATGAGCAGTTCTTC.

This clone has a handful of counts. The gene calls are TRBV14 and TRBJ1-6; possibly TRBD1 for D (6 bases). Germline CDR1 and CDR2: SGHDN and FVKESK. The CDR3 consists of 16 residues. V lost 0 bases and J lost 5, with 11 bases in between. The CDR3 sequence: CASSQDPHRDNSPLHF. Here the CDR3 DNA reads TGTGCCAGCAGCCAAGATCCCCACAGGGATAATTCACCCCTCCACTTT.

The chain has TRBV5-1 and TRBJ2-7; possible D gene TRBD1, 5 bases. Germline CDR1 and CDR2: SGHRS and YFSETQ. Deletions cut 0 bases from V and 0 bases from J, with 7 bases between. This CDR3 has 14 residues. CDR3 in amino acids: CASSLEGSSYEQYF. The CDR3 nucleotides are TGCGCCAGCAGCTTGGAGGGGTCCTCCTACGAGCAGTACTTC.

The rearrangement joins TRBV7-2 to TRBJ2-7; 11 nucleotides line up with TRBD2. Germline V gives CDR1 SGHTA, CDR2 FQGNSA. The CDR3 sequence is 14 residues long. V was pared by 5 bases and J by 3 bases, with 3 bases of the junction left unmatched. The CDR3 nucleotides read TGTGCCAGCAGCATAGGGACTAGCGGCTACGAGCAGTACTTC. This translates into CASSIGTSGYEQYF. The full variable domain, with the rest looked up from reference TRBV7-2 and TRBJ2-7, is GAGVSQSPSNKVTEKGKDVELRCDPISGHTALYWYRQSLGQGLEFLIYFQGNSAPDKSGLPSDRFSAERTGGSVSTLTIQRTQQEDSAVYLCASSIGTSGYEQYFGPGTRLTVT.

About this clone: Sequence at one end of the junction differs from germline and may be a read error. This CDR3 is CASSYSLALLGSGVSF. DNA for the CDR3: TGTGCCAGCAGTTACTCGTTAGCCCTTCTGGGTAGCGGGGTCTCCTTC. This sequence joins TRBV6-5 and TRBJ2-7, with 8 bases identical to TRBD2. The CDR3 is 16 amino acids. The germline gives CDR1 MNHEY, CDR2 SVGAGI.

The CDR3 is CASSPPGRGEKLFF. For the CDR3, the DNA is TGTGCCAGCTCACCACCCGGCCGGGGAGAAAAACTGTTTTTT. V and J are TRBV18 and TRBJ1-4; D is undetermined. Trimming left V 0 bases short and J 8 bases short, with 10 bases between. Germline CDR1 is KGHSH and CDR2 is LQKENI. The CDR3 sequence is 14 residues long.

The V gene is TRBV2, the J gene TRBJ2-2; 9 bases align to TRBD1. The CDR3 runs to 14 residues. CDR1 and CDR2 from the germline V gene are SNHLY and FYNNEI. The V gene end was trimmed by 7 bases and the J gene end by 5 bases; junction bases not matched to a gene: 5. The CDR3 here is CASKRTGATGELFF. The CDR3 DNA follows: TGTGCCAGCAAGAGGACAGGGGCGACCGGGGAGCTGTTTTTT.

The chain recombines TRBV5-1 with TRBJ1-1; D is possibly TRBD1 (6 bases). This CDR3 has 17 residues. Trimming removed 4 bases at V and 0 bases at J, with 19 bases between. Germline loops: CDR1 SGHRS, CDR2 YFSETQ. Written as DNA, the CDR3 is TGCGCCAGCAGCCCAAACCCGCTAGGGGGGGTGAACACTGAAGCTTTCTTT. As protein: CASSPNPLGGVNTEAFF.

This clone turned up a few times. This sequence joins TRBV13 and TRBJ1-2; 12 bases line up with TRBD1. J lost 8 bases, V lost 6 bases, and 19 bases had no gene match. From germline, CDR1 is PRHDT and CDR2 FYEKMQ (reference sequence). The CDR3 runs to 18 residues. The chain's CDR3 is CASSPTRDRGPGVGGYTF. The CDR3 DNA follows: TGTGCCAGCAGTCCAACCCGGGACAGGGGGCCCGGAGTGGGAGGCTACACCTTC.

Within the sample, this clone is medium-sized. This chain joins TRBV5-5 and TRBJ2-7, with D possibly TRBD2 on 6 matching bases. The CDR3 is 14 residues long. The V end was cut by 1 base, the J end by 3 bases, with 11 bases between. Germline V gene data show CDR1 as SGHKS and CDR2 as YYEKEE (reference sequence). The CDR3 coding sequence is TGTGCCAGCAGCTTGCGGGGGATGGACTACGAGCAGTACTTC. Its protein is CASSLRGMDYEQYF.

This clone was counted between two and nine times. The chain carries TRBV25-1 and TRBJ1-1, with a possible D match to TRBD1 (5 bases). V lost 3 bases to trimming and J lost 4 bases, with 15 bases between them. The CDR3 extends over 15 amino acids. Germline V gene sequence: CDR1 MGHDK, CDR2 SYGVNS. The CDR3, as DNA: TGTGCCAGCAGTGAGTTCGGGGGGAGAGGCACTGAAGCTTTCTTT. It encodes CASSEFGGRGTEAFF.

The rearrangement uses TRBV19 and TRBJ2-2; D is perhaps TRBD1 (5 bases). The CDR3 extends over 15 amino acids. Germline V CDR1 and CDR2: LNHDA, SQIVND (reference sequence). Between the trimmed V and J ends, which lost 4 bases and 7 bases, there was a span of 16 bases. The CDR3 DNA reads TGTGCCAGTAGTAGTCAAGGGGCGGATATCGGGGAGCTGTTTTTT. Amino acid sequence: CASSSQGADIGELFF.

The gene calls are TRBV6-1 and TRBJ2-7; 8 bases fit TRBD2. The trim removed 8 bases at V and 5 bases at J, leaving 11 bases unmatched. Germline CDR1 and CDR2: MNHNS and SASEGT. The CDR3 loop spans 14 amino acids. For the CDR3, the DNA is TGTGCCAGCCACCCGGGGGGGGGACCAGACGAGCAGTACTTC. Translating gives CASHPGGGPDEQYF.

The chain uses TRBV29-1 and TRBJ2-1; D gene ambiguous. Germline CDR1 SQVTM, CDR2 ANQGSEA. V lost 4 bases, J lost 0 bases, and 10 bases lay in between. This CDR3 is built from 14 residues. CDR3 DNA: TGCAGCGTTGCTGCCACCTACTCCTACAATGAGCAGTTCTTC. Its translation: CSVAATYSYNEQFF.

The chain couples TRBV28 to TRBJ1-5; the D gene is possibly TRBD1 (6 bases). The CDR3 totals 15 residues. The germline CDR1 and CDR2 sequences are MDHEN and SYDVKM. Trimming took 6 bases from V and 7 from J, leaving 19 bases between them. The CDR3 here is CASRAQTGWSQPQHF. The DNA for the CDR3 is TGTGCCAGCAGGGCCCAGACAGGATGGAGCCAGCCCCAGCATTTT.